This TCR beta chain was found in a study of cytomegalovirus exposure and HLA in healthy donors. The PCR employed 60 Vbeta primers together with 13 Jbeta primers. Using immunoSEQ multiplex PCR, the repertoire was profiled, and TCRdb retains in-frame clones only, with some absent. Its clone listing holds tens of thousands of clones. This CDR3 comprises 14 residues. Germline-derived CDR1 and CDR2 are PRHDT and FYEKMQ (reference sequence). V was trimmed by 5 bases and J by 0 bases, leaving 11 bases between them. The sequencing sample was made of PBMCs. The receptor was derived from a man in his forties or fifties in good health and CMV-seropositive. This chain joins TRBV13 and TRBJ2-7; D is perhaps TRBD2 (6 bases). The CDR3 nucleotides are TGTGCCAGCAGCCCCCGGACTAACTCCTACGAGCAGTACTTC. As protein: CASSPRTNSYEQYF. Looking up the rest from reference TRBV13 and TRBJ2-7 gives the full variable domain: AAGVIQSPRHLIKEKRETATLKCYPIPRHDTVYWYQQGPGQDPQFLISFYEKMQSDKGSIPDRFSAQQFSDYHSELNMSSLELGDSALYFCASSPRTNSYEQYFGPGTRLTVT.